This T cell receptor beta chain was identified in a study of T cell changes during pregnancy in multiple sclerosis. Data came from immunoSEQ multiplex PCR; TCRdb stores just in-frame clones and leaves some out. Counted here are some 64,000 clones, 90% occurring once; the ten biggest clones make up approximately 2.3%. The CDR3 is 13 residues long. V was shortened by 2 bases and J by 5 bases, with 9 bases between the two germline ends. Germline V lookup: CDR1 MNHEY, CDR2 SVGAGI. The chain employs TRBV6-5 and TRBJ1-1; D is undetermined. The sequenced sample was peripheral blood, obtained in the second trimester of pregnancy. This sequence originates from a female donor in good health, enrolled as a control in a pregnancy study. The CDR3 protein is CASSYTQKTEAFF. Written as DNA, the CDR3 is TGTGCCAGCAGTTACACCCAGAAAACTGAAGCTTTCTTT.